These 17 T cell receptor beta chains originate from one sample sequenced in a study of blood T cell repertoires in COVID-19. The data were produced by immunoSEQ multiplex PCR, yet TCRdb's version contains in-frame clones alone and is incomplete. The sample consists of roughly 34,000 clones, 70% to 90% of them appearing once. What was sequenced was peripheral blood. These receptors all stem from a woman aged 80 or over with active or convalescent COVID-19.

The chain couples TRBV6-1 to TRBJ2-5; a weak D match, TRBD1 (5 bases). CDR3 length: 15 amino acids. V lost 1 base and J lost 2, with 11 bases in between. Germline V gives CDR1 MNHNS, CDR2 SASEGT. The DNA of the CDR3 is TGTGCCAGCAGTGAAGGGGGCGCGAAACAAGAGACCCAGTACTTC. It encodes CASSEGGAKQETQYF.

The chain links TRBV15 to TRBJ2-3; a weak D match, TRBD2 (6 bases). This CDR3 has 15 residues. Germline V gives CDR1 LNHNV, CDR2 YYDKDF (reference sequence). V was cut by 7 bases and J by 3 bases, with 17 bases left in between. CDR3 coding DNA: TGTGCCACCACAAGGACGCGGGACTCAACAGATACGCAGTATTTT. Protein sequence: CATTRTRDSTDTQYF.

CDR3 coding DNA: TGTGCCTCAAGTAGAAGATACGAGCAGTACTTC. Residues: CASSRRYEQYF. The chain joins TRBV12-5 to TRBJ2-7; D is unresolved. Germline CDR1 and CDR2: LGHNT and FRNRAP. The CDR3 is made up of 11 amino acids.

The chain recombines TRBV6-5 with TRBJ2-7; 7 nucleotides align to TRBD1. The J segment lost 3 bases and the V segment lost 7 bases, leaving 6 bases of the junction unmatched. There are 13 residues in the CDR3. CDR1 is MNHEY and CDR2 is SVGAGI in the germline V gene. This CDR3 reads CASNGQVHYEQYF. Here the CDR3 DNA reads TGTGCCAGCAATGGACAGGTCCACTACGAGCAGTACTTC.

The chain combines TRBV6-1 with TRBJ1-6; the match to TRBD1 covers 9 bases. The CDR3 is 16 amino acids. Germline-derived CDR1 and CDR2 are MNHNS and SASEGT. V shed 3 bases, J shed 9 bases, and the junction held 9 bases outside the gene matches. For the CDR3, the DNA is TGTGCCAGCAGTGACCAAATCGGGACAGGGTCTTCACCCCTCCACTTT. Translating it yields CASSDQIGTGSSPLHF.

This clone was picked up one time. CDR3 DNA: TGTGCCAGCAGCCTATATAGCTACGAGCAGTACTTC. Its protein is CASSLYSYEQYF. The chain links TRBV3-1 (or the pseudogene TRBV3-2) to TRBJ2-7; D unclear. The CDR3 length is 12 residues. The ends were cut back, 4 bases at V and 3 bases at J, with 7 bases in the middle. Germline CDR1 reads LGHDT; CDR2 reads YNNKEL (reference sequence).

Concerning this clone: This specimen includes other DNA sequences encoding the same CDR3. The J gene is TRBJ1-1, the V gene TRBV2, with a possible D match to TRBD1 (5 bases). The V end lost 5 bases, the J end lost 1 base, and 11 bases lay between the germline ends. Germline loops: CDR1 SNHLY, CDR2 FYNNEI. This CDR3 comprises 14 residues. Here the CDR3 DNA reads TGTGCCAGCAGTCTAACGGGGGAGAACACTGAAGCTTTCTTT. This codes for CASSLTGENTEAFF.

This chain connects TRBV28 to TRBJ1-1; D is perhaps TRBD1 (5 bases). Germline assignment: CDR1 MDHEN and CDR2 SYDVKM. The CDR3 sequence is 14 residues long. Trimming stripped 7 bases from V and 3 bases from J, with 15 bases between. The DNA for the CDR3 is TGTGCCAGCACCTTGGGTACCAGGGACACTGAAGCTTTCTTT. Its protein is CASTLGTRDTEAFF.

The chain uses TRBV5-8 and TRBJ1-5; the D gene is possibly TRBD1 (5 bases). CDR1 and CDR2 (germline): SGHTS, YDEGEE. The CDR3 runs to 15 residues. V was pared by 4 bases and J by 4 bases, with 15 bases between. CDR3 bases: TGTGCCAGCAGCAGGCGGGACGGTCCAAATCAGCCCCAGCATTTT. Its protein product is CASSRRDGPNQPQHF.

In this sample, this clone turned up once. The CDR3 region has the DNA TGTGCCAGCAGCAACCCCAGGGCGGATCAGCCCCAGCATTTT. Translation: CASSNPRADQPQHF. This sequence joins TRBV11-3 and TRBJ1-5; the D gene is possibly TRBD1 (5 bases). V was trimmed by 5 bases and J by 5 bases, leaving 13 bases between them. The CDR3 contains 14 residues. Germline values: CDR1 SGHNT, CDR2 YENEEA.

The chain is built from TRBV2 and TRBJ1-3, with D tentatively TRBD1 (6 bases). Germline CDR1 reads SNHLY; CDR2 reads FYNNEI. The CDR3 has 16 amino acids. Trimming left V 4 bases short and J 7 bases short, with 20 bases between. In DNA, the CDR3 is TGTGCCAGCAGTGTTACTCCGCTCCGTCAGGGGAACACCATATATTTT. Translating it yields CASSVTPLRQGNTIYF.

This clone showed up just once. The V and J genes are TRBV28 and TRBJ1-6, with D possibly TRBD1 on 6 matching bases. Trimming shortened V by 6 bases and J by 0 bases, and 15 bases separated the two germline ends. The V gene's germline CDR1 is MDHEN and CDR2 SYDVKM. The CDR3 spans 17 residues. The CDR3 DNA reads as TGTGCCAGCAGGACTACAACAGGGAGCTCCTATAATTCACCCCTCCACTTT. Amino acid sequence: CASRTTTGSSYNSPLHF.

The chain has TRBV2 and TRBJ1-4; 7 bases align to TRBD1. This CDR3 spans 11 amino acids. The germline CDR1 and CDR2 sequences are SNHLY and FYNNEI. The CDR3 protein is CAGRDSKKLFF. In nucleotides, the CDR3 is TGTGCAGGCAGGGACAGTAAAAAACTGTTTTTT.

This rearrangement joins TRBV30 to TRBJ1-2; weak D call: TRBD1 (5 bases). Deletions cut 2 bases from V and 4 bases from J, with 20 bases between. Germline lookup yields CDR1 GTSNPN and CDR2 SVGIG (reference sequence). CDR3 length: 16 residues. CDR3 protein: CAWSSRRPSGSYGYTF. CDR3 DNA sequence: TGTGCCTGGAGTTCGAGGCGCCCTTCAGGGTCCTATGGCTACACCTTC.

The chain joins TRBV29-1 to TRBJ1-5; tentative D call: TRBD1 (6 bases). This CDR3 spans 13 amino acids. V lost 5 bases, J lost 3 bases, and 11 bases lay in between. Germline V gene sequence: CDR1 SQVTM, CDR2 ANQGSEA. This CDR3 is CSVIQGNNQPQHF. The CDR3 DNA sequence: TGCAGCGTTATACAGGGTAACAATCAGCCCCAGCATTTT.

The rearrangement joins TRBV6-5 to TRBJ1-3; TRBD1 might be the D (5 bases). This CDR3 has 15 amino acids. Trimming removed 5 bases at V and 0 bases at J, with 11 bases between. Germline CDR1 and CDR2: MNHEY and SVGAGI. CDR3 residues: CASSLDRPSGNTIYF. CDR3 sequence (DNA): TGTGCCAGCAGTCTCGACAGACCCTCTGGAAACACCATATATTTT.

This clone was recorded a few times. This chain links TRBV5-1 with TRBJ1-2; D call uncertain. With 0 bases removed from V and 0 bases from J, the gap between germline ends came to 9 bases. Germline values: CDR1 SGHRS, CDR2 YFSETQ. The CDR3 is made up of 15 amino acids. CDR3 coding DNA: TGCGCCAGCAGCTTGGGAGGAGGGACTAACTATGGCTACACCTTC. This codes for CASSLGGGTNYGYTF.